The clone carrying this T cell receptor (beta chain) was picked up a small number of times. The antigen is undetermined. The length of the CDR3 is 14 residues. Trimming shortened V by 6 bases and J by 2 bases, and 11 bases separated the two germline ends. The germline V gene has CDR1 LNHDA and CDR2 SQIVND (reference sequence). This sample is part of a study of glioma-infiltrating T cells after dendritic cell vaccination. Study conclusions and caveats: Few patients contributed both blood and tumor specimens. TCR clonality showed no direct relationship with survival.

Before vaccination, two weeks after the third vaccination, and at progression, PBMC were collected. Clones were read by immunoSEQ multiplex PCR, and TCRdb kept only the in-frame ones, dropping some. The table shows 90,000 to 100,000 clones, with approximately 81% occurring only once. The receptor was isolated from a human donor with glioblastoma. Specimen: blood, collected before dendritic cell vaccination. J is TRBJ2-1 and V is TRBV19; perhaps TRBD1 as D (6 bases). This CDR3 is CASSTGTTYNEQFF. CDR3 DNA: TGTGCCAGTAGCACAGGGACAACCTACAATGAGCAGTTCTTC.